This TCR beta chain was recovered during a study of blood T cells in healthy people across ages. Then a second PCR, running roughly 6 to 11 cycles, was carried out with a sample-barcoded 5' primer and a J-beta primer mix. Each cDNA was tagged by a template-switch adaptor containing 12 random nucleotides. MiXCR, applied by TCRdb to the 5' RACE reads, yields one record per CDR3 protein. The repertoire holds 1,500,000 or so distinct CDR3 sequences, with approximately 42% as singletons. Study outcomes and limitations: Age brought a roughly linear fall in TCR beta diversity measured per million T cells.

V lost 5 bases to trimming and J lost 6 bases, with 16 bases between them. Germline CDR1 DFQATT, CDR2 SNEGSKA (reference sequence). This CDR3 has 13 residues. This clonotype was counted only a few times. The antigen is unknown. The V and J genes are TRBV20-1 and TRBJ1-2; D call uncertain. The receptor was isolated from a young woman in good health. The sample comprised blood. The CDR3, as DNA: TGCAGTGCTGGCGCCTGGCCTGGGGATGGCTACACCTTC. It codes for CSAGAWPGDGYTF.